One and the same sample provided the 27 T cell receptor beta chains below, sequenced in a study of glioma-infiltrating T cells. The iRepertoire nested amplicon-rescue multiplex PCR amplified TCR alpha and beta CDR3s from RNA. TCRdb redid the calling of the multiplex PCR reads with MiXCR, one entry per CDR3 protein. Of approximately 12,000 distinct CDR3 sequences in the sample, more than 25% were seen once. The sample was glioma tissue, nonneoplastic brain tissue, or PBMCs (not recorded which). These TCRs come from a human donor with low-grade glioma or glioblastoma, undergoing nonglioma brain surgery, or in good health (not recorded which).

This clonotype ranks as medium-sized. This chain joins TRBV27 and TRBJ2-1; TRBD2 is a possible D gene (6 bases). V was shortened by 5 bases and J by 6 bases, with 23 bases between the two germline ends. The V gene's germline CDR1 is MNHEY and CDR2 SMNVEV (reference sequence). The CDR3 is made up of 17 amino acids. DNA of the CDR3: TGTGCCAGCAGTCCCCTAGGGACTTACCGAAGCAGCAATGAGCAGTTCTTC. Translation: CASSPLGTYRSSNEQFF.

This clonotype qualifies as medium-sized. The chain has TRBV6-2 or TRBV6-3 and TRBJ2-2; D uncertain. Between the trimmed V and J ends, which lost 2 bases and 6 bases, there was a span of 7 bases. The CDR3 runs 13 residues. In germline, CDR1 is MNHEY, CDR2 SVGEGT. CDR3 residues: CASSYVGAGELFF. DNA of the CDR3: TGTGCCAGCAGTTACGTCGGAGCCGGGGAGCTGTTTTTT.

This clonotype appeared many times. The V gene is TRBV20-1, the J gene TRBJ2-7; perhaps TRBD2 as D (6 bases). Per the germline V gene, CDR1 is DFQATT and CDR2 is SNEGSKA (reference sequence). This CDR3 spans 13 amino acids. The V end was cut by 3 bases, the J end by 5 bases, with 14 bases between. CDR3 in DNA: TGCAGTGCTAGTGCCGGGAGTGACAACGAGCAGTACTTC. Translation: CSASAGSDNEQYF.

The chain combines TRBV20-1 with TRBJ1-2; no definite D call. The V gene lost 0 bases and the J gene lost 8 bases, with 13 bases spanning the gap. The CDR3 runs to 13 residues. Germline CDR1 is DFQATT and CDR2 is SNEGSKA (reference sequence). The CDR3 protein is CSARDRVTGGYTF. The CDR3 DNA reads as TGCAGTGCTAGAGATCGAGTTACCGGAGGCTACACCTTC.

This clonotype was counted only a few times. The chain links TRBV10-2 to TRBJ2-1; 13 bases are a match to TRBD2. Trimming cost V 3 bases and J 9 bases; bases outside gene matches: 5. Germline V lookup: CDR1 WSHSY, CDR2 SAAADI. The CDR3 runs 15 residues. The CDR3 spells CASSDTSGRAGEQFF. In nucleotides, the CDR3 is TGCGCCAGCAGTGATACTAGCGGGAGGGCCGGTGAGCAGTTCTTC.

As for this clonotype: This may arise from a read error, as a much more abundant clone is one base away. V is TRBV18 and J is TRBJ1-5; a weak D match, TRBD1 (6 bases). CDR3 length: 14 residues. The V end was cut by 5 bases, the J end by 5 bases, with 13 bases between. In germline, CDR1 is KGHSH, CDR2 LQKENI. CDR3 loop: CASSEEDRYQPQHF. The CDR3, as DNA: TGTGCCAGCTCAGAAGAGGACAGATATCAGCCCCAGCATTTT.

This clonotype was seen many times. V and J are TRBV7-2 and TRBJ2-1; no reliable D call. With 3 bases removed from V and 10 bases from J, the gap between germline ends came to 13 bases. Germline assignment: CDR1 SGHTA and CDR2 FQGNSA. The CDR3 loop spans 13 amino acids. The CDR3 sequence is CASSFSDLAEQFF. The CDR3 coding sequence is TGTGCCAGCAGCTTCTCGGACCTCGCCGAGCAGTTCTTC.

This clonotype was detected many times. The chain uses TRBV28 and TRBJ1-4; D is unresolved. CDR1 MDHEN and CDR2 SYDVKM come from the germline V gene. The CDR3 loop spans 13 amino acids. Trimming pared 6 bases from V and 5 bases from J, leaving 10 bases between. The CDR3 sequence is CASRGGRNEKLFF. CDR3 nucleotide sequence: TGTGCCAGCAGGGGAGGCAGAAATGAAAAACTGTTTTTT.

At least ten counts were recorded for this clonotype. The V and J genes are TRBV28 and TRBJ2-1, with D possibly TRBD2 on 6 matching bases. Germline assignment: CDR1 MDHEN and CDR2 SYDVKM. The CDR3 is 16 residues long. The V gene lost 5 bases and the J gene lost 0 bases, with 14 bases spanning the gap. CDR3 in amino acids: CASSTPTRGSYNEQFF. The CDR3 nucleotides are TGTGCCAGCAGTACGCCGACTAGAGGCTCCTACAATGAGCAGTTCTTC.

V and J are TRBV7-9 and TRBJ2-3, with D hard to call. The length of the CDR3 is 14 residues. Germline V gene data show CDR1 as SEHNR and CDR2 as FQNEAQ (reference sequence). Trimming took 5 bases from V and 4 from J, leaving 13 bases between them. In DNA, the CDR3 is TGTGCCAGCAGCCCTGGGTTAGGGTCAGATACGCAGTATTTT. It translates to CASSPGLGSDTQYF.

The chain employs TRBV11-3 and TRBJ1-1, with unresolved D. Looked up from germline, CDR1 is SGHNT and CDR2 is YENEEA. The CDR3 consists of 15 residues. V lost 5 bases, J lost 2 bases, and 15 bases lay in between. CDR3: CASSLGRILNTEAFF. The CDR3 DNA is TGTGCCAGCAGCCTCGGCCGCATACTAAACACTGAAGCTTTCTTT.

This clonotype was counted at least ten times. The chain carries TRBV20-1 and TRBJ1-1; D uncertain. The CDR3 sequence is 12 residues long. Germline values: CDR1 DFQATT, CDR2 SNEGSKA (reference sequence). The germline V and J ends were trimmed by 2 bases and 7 bases, with 11 bases remaining between them. Written as DNA, the CDR3 is TGCAGTGCTAGAAATGACCGGGATGAAGCTTTCTTT. Translated, it gives CSARNDRDEAFF.

Remarks on this clonotype: The junction departs from germline at one end; a sequencing error may be responsible. The rearrangement joins TRBV6-2 or TRBV6-3 to TRBJ2-5, with TRBD2 matching 11 bases. This CDR3 has 15 amino acids. In germline, CDR1 is MNHEY, CDR2 SVGEGT. DNA of the CDR3: TGTGCCAGCAGCAAGACTAGCGGGAAGGAAGAGACCCAGTGCTTC. Protein: CASSKTSGKEETQCF.

The gene calls are TRBV6-2 or TRBV6-3 and TRBJ2-5; D may be TRBD1 (8 bases). V dropped 4 bases and J dropped 3 bases, with 15 bases sitting between them. This CDR3 contains 15 residues. CDR1 and CDR2 (germline): MNHEY, SVGEGT. The CDR3 DNA reads TGTGCCAGCAGTTTACAGGGGGGGACAAAAGAGACCCAGTACTTC. It encodes CASSLQGGTKETQYF.

The rearrangement uses TRBV11-1 and TRBJ2-3, with a tentative D call TRBD1 (6 bases). The ends were cut back, 5 bases at V and 6 bases at J, with 15 bases in the middle. CDR3 length: 14 amino acids. Germline V gene data show CDR1 as SGHAT and CDR2 as FQDESV (reference sequence). The CDR3 bases are TGTGCCAGCAGCGTAAACCCACAGGGCGATACGCAGTATTTT. It specifies CASSVNPQGDTQYF.

This clonotype occurred many times. This sequence joins TRBV19 and TRBJ1-2; TRBD1 might be the D (6 bases). V was clipped by 6 bases and J by 4 bases, with 9 bases between them. The CDR3 runs to 12 residues. Germline CDR1 is LNHDA and CDR2 is SQIVND (reference sequence). The CDR3 here is CASSRQAYGYTF. Here the CDR3 DNA reads TGTGCCAGTAGCCGACAGGCCTATGGCTACACCTTC.

The J gene is TRBJ2-5, the V gene TRBV12-3 or TRBV12-4; D is unclear. The CDR3 totals 12 residues. Trimming cost V 2 bases and J 5 bases, with 6 bases left between them. The CDR3 loop reads CASSLCRETQYF. The CDR3, as DNA: TGTGCCAGCAGTTTATGTCGGGAGACCCAGTACTTC.

The rearrangement uses TRBV10-3 and TRBJ1-5; 7 bases fit TRBD1. V trimming: 7 bases; J trimming: 0 bases; junction bases outside the gene matches: 12. CDR1 is ENHRY and CDR2 is SYGVKD in the germline V gene. The CDR3 sequence is 17 residues long. The chain's CDR3 is CAINARDSSNSNQPQHF. CDR3 sequence (DNA): TGTGCCATCAATGCCCGGGACAGCAGCAATAGCAATCAGCCCCAGCATTTT.

On this clonotype: One base away lies a much larger clone, so this may be a sequencing read error. The rearrangement joins TRBV20-1 to TRBJ2-1, with TRBD2 matching over 9 bases. Germline values: CDR1 DFQATT, CDR2 SNEGSKA (reference sequence). The CDR3 has 14 residues. Here the CDR3 DNA reads TGCAGTGCTACTAGCGGGGTTTCCTACAATGACCAGTTCTTC. This translates into CSATSGVSYNDQFF.

Many counts were recorded for this clonotype. V is TRBV7-9 and J is TRBJ2-1, with D perhaps TRBD2 (6 bases). Deletions cut 5 bases from V and 6 bases from J, with 17 bases between. The CDR3 length is 15 residues. CDR1 and CDR2 from the germline V gene are SEHNR and FQNEAQ (reference sequence). CDR3 protein: CASSHPQLASNEQFF. The CDR3 DNA sequence: TGTGCCAGCAGCCATCCCCAACTAGCCTCCAATGAGCAGTTCTTC.

This clonotype was observed a few times. The chain has TRBV12-3 or TRBV12-4 and TRBJ2-3; 8 nucleotides line up with TRBD2. V gave up 3 bases and J gave up 4 bases; unmatched junction bases: 6. This CDR3 contains 15 residues. The CDR3 reads CASSLLREGADTQYF. In DNA form, the CDR3 reads TGTGCCAGCAGTTTGTTACGGGAGGGGGCAGATACGCAGTATTTT.

This clonotype was seen repeatedly, ten times or more. The V gene is TRBV7-2, the J gene TRBJ2-5; the D call may be TRBD1 or TRBD2 (5 bases each). Trimming removed 3 bases at V and 2 bases at J, with 7 bases between. Looked up from germline, CDR1 is SGHTA and CDR2 is FQGNSA. This CDR3 has 13 residues. CDR3 nucleotides: TGTGCCAGCAGCTTGGGGGTTCAAGAGACCCAGTACTTC. Its protein product is CASSLGVQETQYF.

There are a few counts of this clonotype. DNA of the CDR3: TGCAGCGTTGAAGAAGACAAACCGGTCAATGAGCAGTTCTTC. Translation gives CSVEEDKPVNEQFF. This chain joins TRBV29-1 and TRBJ2-1, with D uncertain. Trimming left V 0 bases short and J 6 bases short, with 12 bases between. This CDR3 is 14 amino acids long. Germline V gene sequence: CDR1 SQVTM, CDR2 ANQGSEA.

The chain couples TRBV3-1 to TRBJ1-4; unclear D gene. The V end was cut by 5 bases, the J end by 5 bases, with 6 bases between. Germline CDR1 and CDR2: LGHDT and YNNKEL (reference sequence). There are 12 residues in the CDR3. In DNA, the CDR3 is TGTGCCAGCAGCGATTTAAATGAAAAACTGTTTTTT. It translates to CASSDLNEKLFF.

This clonotype was observed many times. V is TRBV25-1 and J is TRBJ2-2; perhaps TRBD1 as D (6 bases). Germline V gives CDR1 MGHDK, CDR2 SYGVNS. V dropped 3 bases and J dropped 6 bases, with 14 bases sitting between them. The CDR3 has 15 residues. CDR3 coding DNA: TGTGCCAGCAGTGAGACAGGTCTCCTCTCCGGGGAGCTGTTTTTT. This sequence encodes CASSETGLLSGELFF. The variable domain in full, with the rest retrieved from reference TRBV25-1 and TRBJ2-2, is EADIYQTPRYLVIGTGKKITLECSQTMGHDKMYWYQQDPGMELHLIHYSYGVNSTEKGDLSSESTVSRIRTEHFPLTLESARPSHTSQYLCASSETGLLSGELFFGEGSRLTVL.

This clonotype came up a few times. CDR3 region: CSARDYGLAGGSTDTQYF. The CDR3 coding sequence is TGCAGTGCTAGAGATTATGGACTAGCGGGCGGAAGCACAGATACGCAGTATTTT. The V call is TRBV20-1, the J call TRBJ2-3; 11 nucleotides line up with TRBD2. The ends lost 0 bases at V and 0 bases at J; junction bases unmatched: 8. CDR3 size: 18 residues. The germline CDR1 and CDR2 sequences are DFQATT and SNEGSKA (reference sequence).

This clonotype occurred many times. The gene calls are TRBV7-8 and TRBJ2-7; 13 bases map to TRBD2. The CDR3 totals 16 residues. The germline CDR1 and CDR2 sequences are SGHVS and FQNEAQ. V gave up 1 base and J gave up 0 bases; unmatched junction bases: 0. CDR3 bases: TGTGCCAGCAGCTTAGGGACTAGCGGGAGCTCCTACGAGCAGTACTTC. This gives the protein CASSLGTSGSSYEQYF.